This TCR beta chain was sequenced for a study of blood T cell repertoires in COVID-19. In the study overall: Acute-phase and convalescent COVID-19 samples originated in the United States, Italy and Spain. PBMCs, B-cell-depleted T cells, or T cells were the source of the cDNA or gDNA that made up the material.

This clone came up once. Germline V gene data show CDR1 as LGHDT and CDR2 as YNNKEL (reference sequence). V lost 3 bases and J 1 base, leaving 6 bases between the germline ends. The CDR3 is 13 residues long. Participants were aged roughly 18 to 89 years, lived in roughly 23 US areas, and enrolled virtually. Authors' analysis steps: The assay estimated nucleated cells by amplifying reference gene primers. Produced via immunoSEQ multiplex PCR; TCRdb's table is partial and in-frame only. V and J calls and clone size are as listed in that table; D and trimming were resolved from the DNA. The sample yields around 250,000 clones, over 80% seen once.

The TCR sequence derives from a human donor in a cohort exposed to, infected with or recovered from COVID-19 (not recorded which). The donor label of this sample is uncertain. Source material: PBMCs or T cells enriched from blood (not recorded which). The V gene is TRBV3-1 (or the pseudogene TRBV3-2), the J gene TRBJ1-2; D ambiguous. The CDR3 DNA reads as TGTGCCAGCAGCCAGGAGGGTAACTATGGCTACACCTTC. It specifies CASSQEGNYGYTF.